This T cell receptor (beta chain) was identified during a study of cytomegalovirus exposure and HLA in healthy donors (dated by TCRdb to about 2017). A note on the overall study: According to a later analysis, one platform produced both the 120 validation repertoires and the 620 or so repertoires of the first cohort. The study aimed to test whether cataloging public T cell receptors could reveal signatures of past pathogen exposure. Besides the first cohort of hundreds of subjects, a separate validation cohort made up of over 100 different subjects was used. To predict cytomegalovirus infection status, the study brought together high-throughput TCR immunosequencing, statistical association of individual TCRs with disease status, and machine learning.

Via the germline V gene, CDR1 is SGHRS and CDR2 YFSETQ. Compared with germline, V lacks 6 bases and J lacks 8 bases; bases without a gene match: 9. Its CDR3 holds 14 amino acids, cysteine through phenylalanine. Only CDR3 DNA is held: 42 bases, read in frame from base 1. A note on this clone: The antigen it recognizes is unknown. The sample holds no much larger clone one base away, and base qualities are not on file.

Preparation of the library involved the immunoSEQ multiplex PCR assay. On the authors' methods: A statistical classification framework was built for diagnosing cytomegalovirus status from the catalog of TCR beta chain sequences. TCRdb retrieved this table from immuneACCESS and kept in-frame rearrangements only. Not all clones are present; in checked studies, unresolved V genes account for under half, and no reason is known for the remainder. V and J calls and clone size are as listed in that table; D and trimming were resolved from the DNA. Here the sample has 80,000 to 95,000 clones; approximately 93% occur a single time. Of the sample, 0.95% to 1.3% is held by the ten largest clones. The donors belonged to the validation cohort of around 120 subjects, which was separate from the approximately 610-subject first cohort. Overall study results and their limits: In both the original and validation cohorts, the classifier was reported to diagnose cytomegalovirus status with high specificity and sensitivity. In vitro tests confirmed that three of the cytomegalovirus-associated TCR beta chains recognize cytomegalovirus antigens. In the study, 150 to 200 TCR beta chains were listed as associated with cytomegalovirus. Most TCR sequences were observed very rarely across donors, whereas some public TCRs were present in many individuals. Subsequent analysis determined that TCRs grouped into clusters in the first cohort also showed a tendency toward co-occurrence across the roughly 110 validation repertoires, and 94% of cluster scores exceeded 0. A later analysis lacked HLA typing for the validation cohort, so it scored co-occurrence in that cohort across all 110 or so repertoires. According to the authors, the approach could potentially be generalized to other disease states and immunological phenotypes.

Sequenced input: PBMCs. Here the chain combines TRBV5-1 and TRBJ2-1; 9 bases in between match TRBD2. The receptor comes from a woman between 25 and 40 years old in good health and CMV-seropositive. The nucleotides are TGCGCCAGCAAGTACGTAGCGGGAGACTATGAGCAGTTCTTC. Translated, this is CASKYVAGDYEQFF.